These 17 T cell receptor beta chains came from one sample sequenced in a study of T cell responses to AZD1222 COVID-19 vaccine. The table came from immunoSEQ multiplex PCR; TCRdb's copy has only in-frame clones and leaves some out. Of about 140,000 clones in the sample, 75% to 95% were seen once. The input for sequencing was peripheral blood, taken on day 0 of AZD1222 vaccination. These receptors were obtained from an adult in good health.

The sample holds one count of this clone. This chain joins TRBV19 and TRBJ1-4; TRBD1 might be the D (5 bases). The CDR3 is 15 residues long. Per the germline V gene, CDR1 is LNHDA and CDR2 is SQIVND (reference sequence). Deletions cut 5 bases from V and 1 base from J, with 11 bases between. The CDR3 region is CASSALRVTNEKLFF. The DNA of the CDR3 is TGTGCCAGTAGTGCCCTCAGGGTAACTAATGAAAAACTGTTTTTT.

The chain couples TRBV7-9 to TRBJ2-1; possibly TRBD1 for D (7 bases). The CDR3 extends over 15 amino acids. V lost 3 bases and J lost 2, with 11 bases in between. From germline, CDR1 is SEHNR and CDR2 FQNEAQ (reference sequence). The CDR3 DNA reads TGTGCCAGCAGCTTGGCGGGACAGACCTACAATGAGCAGTTCTTC. Translating it yields CASSLAGQTYNEQFF.

This chain connects TRBV27 to TRBJ1-2; D gene unclear. The length of the CDR3 is 14 residues. V lost 6 bases to trimming and J lost 3 bases, with 14 bases between them. Germline CDR1 MNHEY, CDR2 SMNVEV (reference sequence). As DNA, the CDR3 is TGTGCCAGCAGCGAACTAGGCAGAGACTATGGCTACACCTTC. It is translated as CASSELGRDYGYTF.

CDR3 nucleotides: TGTGCCAGTAGTATAGTAGGAAGCGGGACAGGAGATTACTATGGCTACACCTTC. Protein sequence: CASSIVGSGTGDYYGYTF. The chain uses TRBV19 and TRBJ1-2; TRBD1 aligns across 8 bases. This CDR3 comprises 18 residues. With 1 base clipped from V and 3 bases from J, the junction kept 13 bases outside the gene matches. Per the germline V gene, CDR1 is LNHDA and CDR2 is SQIVND (reference sequence). Full variable domain (outside the CDR3, taken from reference TRBV19 and TRBJ1-2): DGGITQSPKYLFRKEGQNVTLSCEQNLNHDAMYWYRQDPGQGLRLIYYSQIVNDFQKGDIAEGYSVSREKKESFPLTVTSAQKNPTAFYLCASSIVGSGTGDYYGYTFGSGTRLTVV.

This clone came up once. The chain links TRBV14 to TRBJ2-2; the D is unclear. CDR1 and CDR2 (germline): SGHDN, FVKESK. CDR3 length: 13 residues. With 5 bases removed from V and 2 bases from J, the gap between germline ends came to 6 bases. CDR3 DNA sequence: TGTGCCAGCAGCGGATACAACACCGGGGAGCTGTTTTTT. This sequence encodes CASSGYNTGELFF.

The chain links TRBV5-8 to TRBJ2-1; TRBD2 aligns across 7 bases. CDR1 and CDR2 from the germline V gene are SGHTS and YDEGEE. V was clipped by 1 base and J by 0 bases; unmatched bases: 4. This CDR3 has 16 residues. The CDR3 loop is CASSLMGEGSYNEQFF. CDR3 DNA sequence: TGTGCCAGCAGCTTGATGGGGGAGGGCTCCTACAATGAGCAGTTCTTC.

J is TRBJ1-1 and V is TRBV6-5; the match to TRBD1 covers 7 bases. The CDR3 consists of 15 residues. The trim removed 6 bases at V and 1 base at J, leaving 8 bases unmatched. CDR1 is MNHEY and CDR2 is SVGAGI in the germline V gene. The CDR3 region has the DNA TGTGCCAGCAGGGGGTACAGGGGTAAGAACACTGAAGCTTTCTTT. The encoded protein is CASRGYRGKNTEAFF.

CDR3 loop: CASRKVLGNEQFF. The CDR3 coding sequence is TGTGCCAGCAGAAAGGTATTAGGGAATGAGCAGTTCTTC. This chain uses TRBV3-1 (or the pseudogene TRBV3-2) with TRBJ2-1, with D unclear. Trimming shortened V by 6 bases and J by 7 bases, and 13 bases separated the two germline ends. The CDR3 sequence is 13 residues long. The germline CDR1 and CDR2 sequences are LGHDT and YNNKEL (reference sequence).

The rearrangement uses TRBV7-2 and TRBJ1-1, with D unresolved. The length of the CDR3 is 13 residues. CDR1 is SGHTA and CDR2 is FQGNSA in the germline V gene. V was pared by 1 base and J by 3 bases, with 6 bases between. The CDR3 region has the DNA TGTGCCAGCAGCTTAGACCTATACACTGAAGCTTTCTTT. It translates to CASSLDLYTEAFF.

The chain combines TRBV30 with TRBJ1-6; perhaps TRBD1 as D (6 bases). The CDR3 has 12 amino acids. Germline values: CDR1 GTSNPN, CDR2 SVGIG (reference sequence). V lost 2 bases to trimming and J lost 10 bases, with 9 bases between them. CDR3 DNA: TGTGCCTGGAGTCGGACAGTCTCACCCCTCCACTTT. Encoded protein: CAWSRTVSPLHF. The whole variable domain, remainder taken from reference TRBV30 and TRBJ1-6, is SQTIHQWPATLVQPVGSPLSLECTVEGTSNPNLYWYRQAAGRGLQLLFYSVGIGQISSEVPQNLSASRPQDRQFILSSKKLLLSDSGFYLCAWSRTVSPLHFGNGTRLTVT.

The CDR3 region has the DNA TGCGCCACCGATCCTAAGGAGCCCTCCTACAATGAGCAGTTCTTC. It encodes CATDPKEPSYNEQFF. The chain employs TRBV10-1 and TRBJ2-1; D uncertain. CDR1 and CDR2 from the germline V gene are WNHNN and SYGVQD (reference sequence). This CDR3 comprises 15 residues. Trimming stripped 10 bases from V and 0 bases from J, with 16 bases between.

This clone was picked up one time. CDR3 DNA: TGTGCCTGGAGCGTCAGGGGGTTCTGTTGCACAGATACGCAGTATTTT. This translates into CAWSVRGFCCTDTQYF. V gene TRBV30 combines with J gene TRBJ2-3, with 7 bases matching TRBD1. The V and J ends lost 3 bases and 1 base, in that order; junction bases with no gene match: 10. Germline V gives CDR1 GTSNPN, CDR2 SVGIG (reference sequence). This CDR3 region has 16 residues.

The chain carries TRBV7-2 and TRBJ2-2, with D possibly TRBD2 on 8 matching bases. The CDR3 length is 15 residues. V was trimmed by 4 bases and J by 8 bases, leaving 17 bases between them. From germline, CDR1 is SGHTA and CDR2 FQGNSA. CDR3: CASSYGTRGQGELFF. The CDR3 DNA sequence: TGTGCCAGCAGCTATGGGACTAGGGGACAGGGGGAGCTGTTTTTT.

The CDR3 loop is CASSDLPKGGYEQYF. The CDR3 DNA reads TGTGCCAGCAGCGACCTGCCAAAGGGCGGCTACGAGCAGTACTTC. The chain employs TRBV6-5 and TRBJ2-7; D not resolved. The CDR3 is 15 amino acids. Germline V CDR1 and CDR2: MNHEY, SVGAGI. V was clipped by 6 bases and J by 3 bases, with 18 bases between them.

The chain uses TRBV11-3 and TRBJ1-2; TRBD1 might be the D (6 bases). CDR3 size: 14 residues. Between the trimmed V and J ends, which lost 5 bases and 0 bases, there was a span of 10 bases. Germline CDR1 reads SGHNT; CDR2 reads YENEEA. The CDR3 here is CASSRGGSNYGYTF. The CDR3 DNA sequence: TGTGCCAGCAGCCGGGGGGGCTCTAACTATGGCTACACCTTC. The full variable domain, its missing parts supplied by reference TRBV11-3 and TRBJ1-2, is EAGVVQSPRYKIIEKKQPVAFWCNPISGHNTLYWYLQNLGQGPELLIRYENEEAVDDSQLPKDRFSAERLKGVDSTLKIQPAELGDSAVYLCASSRGGSNYGYTFGSGTRLTVV.

This clone has a single count. The gene calls are TRBV7-2 and TRBJ2-5; D call uncertain. Between the trimmed V and J ends, which lost 5 bases and 1 base, there was a span of 2 bases. CDR3 size: 11 residues. In germline, CDR1 is SGHTA, CDR2 FQGNSA. The CDR3 DNA reads TGTGCCAGCAGCGCCCAAGAGACCCAGTACTTC. It is translated as CASSAQETQYF.

In this sample, this clone turned up once. The V gene is TRBV5-1, the J gene TRBJ2-2; the D call may be TRBD1 or TRBD2 (6 bases each). In germline, CDR1 is SGHRS, CDR2 YFSETQ. This CDR3 contains 18 residues. With 4 bases removed from V and 4 bases from J, the gap between germline ends came to 23 bases. CDR3 coding DNA: TGCGCCAGCAGCCAGCTGGGGGGCGCGGGAATTGGCACCGGGGAGCTGTTTTTT. It yields the protein CASSQLGGAGIGTGELFF. Together with reference TRBV5-1 and TRBJ2-2, the CDR3 gives the full variable domain: KAGVTQTPRYLIKTRGQQVTLSCSPISGHRSVSWYQQTPGQGLQFLFEYFSETQRNKGNFPGRFSGRQFSNSRSEMNVSTLELGDSALYLCASSQLGGAGIGTGELFFGEGSRLTVL.